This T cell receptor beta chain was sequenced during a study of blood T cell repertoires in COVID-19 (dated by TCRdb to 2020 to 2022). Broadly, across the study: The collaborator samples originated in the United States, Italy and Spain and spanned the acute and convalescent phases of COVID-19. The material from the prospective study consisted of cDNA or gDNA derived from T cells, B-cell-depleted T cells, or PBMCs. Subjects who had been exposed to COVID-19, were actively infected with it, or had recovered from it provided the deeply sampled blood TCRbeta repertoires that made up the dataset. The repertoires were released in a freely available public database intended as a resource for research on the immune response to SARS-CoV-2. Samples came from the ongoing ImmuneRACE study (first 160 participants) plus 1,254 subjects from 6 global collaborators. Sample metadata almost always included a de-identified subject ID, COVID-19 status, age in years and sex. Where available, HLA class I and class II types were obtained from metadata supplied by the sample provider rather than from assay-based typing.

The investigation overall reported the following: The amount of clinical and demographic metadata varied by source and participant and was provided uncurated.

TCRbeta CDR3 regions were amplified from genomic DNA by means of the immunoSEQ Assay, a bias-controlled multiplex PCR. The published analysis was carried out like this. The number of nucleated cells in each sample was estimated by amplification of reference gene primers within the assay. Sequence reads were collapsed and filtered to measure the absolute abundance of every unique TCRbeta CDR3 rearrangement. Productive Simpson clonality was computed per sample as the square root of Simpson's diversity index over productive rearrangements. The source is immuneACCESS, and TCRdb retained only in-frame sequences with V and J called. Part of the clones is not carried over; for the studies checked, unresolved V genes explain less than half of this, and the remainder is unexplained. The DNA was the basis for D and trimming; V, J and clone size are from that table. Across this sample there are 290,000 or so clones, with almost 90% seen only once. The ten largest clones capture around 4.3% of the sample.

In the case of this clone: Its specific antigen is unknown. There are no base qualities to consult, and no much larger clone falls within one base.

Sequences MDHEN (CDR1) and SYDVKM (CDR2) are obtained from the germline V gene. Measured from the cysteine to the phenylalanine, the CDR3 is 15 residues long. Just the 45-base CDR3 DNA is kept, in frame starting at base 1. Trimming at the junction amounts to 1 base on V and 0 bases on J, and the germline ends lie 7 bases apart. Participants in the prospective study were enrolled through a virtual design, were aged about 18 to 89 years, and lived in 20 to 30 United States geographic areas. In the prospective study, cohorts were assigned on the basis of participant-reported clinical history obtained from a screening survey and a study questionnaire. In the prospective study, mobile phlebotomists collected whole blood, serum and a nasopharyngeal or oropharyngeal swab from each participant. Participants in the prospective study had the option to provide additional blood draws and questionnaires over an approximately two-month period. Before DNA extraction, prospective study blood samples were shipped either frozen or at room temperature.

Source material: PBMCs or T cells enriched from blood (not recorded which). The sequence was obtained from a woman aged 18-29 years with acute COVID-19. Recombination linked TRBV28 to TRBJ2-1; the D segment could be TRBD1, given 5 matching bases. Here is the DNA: TGTGCCAGCAGTTTATCTCAGGGCTCCTACAATGAGCAGTTCTTC. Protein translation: CASSLSQGSYNEQFF.